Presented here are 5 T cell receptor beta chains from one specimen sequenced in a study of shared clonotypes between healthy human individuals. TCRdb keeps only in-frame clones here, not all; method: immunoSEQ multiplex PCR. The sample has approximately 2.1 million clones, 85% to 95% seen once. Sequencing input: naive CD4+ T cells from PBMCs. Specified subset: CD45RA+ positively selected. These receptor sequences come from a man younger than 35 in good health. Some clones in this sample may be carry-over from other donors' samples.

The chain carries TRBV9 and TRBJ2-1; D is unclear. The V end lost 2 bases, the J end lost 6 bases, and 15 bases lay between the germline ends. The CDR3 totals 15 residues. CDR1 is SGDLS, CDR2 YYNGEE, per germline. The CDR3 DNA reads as TGTGCCAGCAGCGTTCAATCTCGGGTGAGCAATGAGCAGTTCTTC. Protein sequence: CASSVQSRVSNEQFF. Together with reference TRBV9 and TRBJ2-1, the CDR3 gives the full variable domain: DSGVTQTPKHLITATGQRVTLRCSPRSGDLSVYWYQQSLDQGLQFLIQYYNGEERAKGNILERFSAQQFPDLHSELNLSSLELGDSALYFCASSVQSRVSNEQFFGPGTRLTVL.

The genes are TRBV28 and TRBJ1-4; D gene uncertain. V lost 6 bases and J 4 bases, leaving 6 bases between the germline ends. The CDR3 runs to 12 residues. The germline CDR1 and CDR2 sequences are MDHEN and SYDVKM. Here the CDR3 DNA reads TGTGCCAGCAGGGATATTAATGAAAAACTGTTTTTT. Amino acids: CASRDINEKLFF.

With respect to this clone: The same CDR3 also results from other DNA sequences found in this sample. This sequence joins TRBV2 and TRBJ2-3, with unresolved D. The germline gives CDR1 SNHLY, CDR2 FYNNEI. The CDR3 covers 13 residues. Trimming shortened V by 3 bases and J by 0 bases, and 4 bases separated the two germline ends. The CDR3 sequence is CASSDVSTDTQYF. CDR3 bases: TGTGCCAGCAGTGATGTAAGCACAGATACGCAGTATTTT.

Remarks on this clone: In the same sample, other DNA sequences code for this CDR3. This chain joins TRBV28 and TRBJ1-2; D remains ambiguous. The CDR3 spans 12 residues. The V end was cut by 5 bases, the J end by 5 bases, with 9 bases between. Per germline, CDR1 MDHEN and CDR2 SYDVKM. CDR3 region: CASSLSSYGYTF. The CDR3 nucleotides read TGTGCCAGCAGTCTAAGCAGTTATGGCTACACCTTC.

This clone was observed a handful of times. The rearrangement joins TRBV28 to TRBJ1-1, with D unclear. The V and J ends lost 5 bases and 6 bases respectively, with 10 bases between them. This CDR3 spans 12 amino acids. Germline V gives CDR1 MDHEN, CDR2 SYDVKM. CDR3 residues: CASSPTRAEAFF. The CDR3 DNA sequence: TGTGCCAGCAGTCCCACACGGGCTGAAGCTTTCTTT.